The rows below give T cell receptor beta chains drawn from one sample of a study of T cell responses to AZD1222 COVID-19 vaccine. TCRdb's copy holds only in-frame clones and misses some; the assay was immunoSEQ multiplex PCR. This sample has some 170,000 clones, with 90% to 95% found just once. The sequencing used peripheral blood, collected 28 days after the second dose of the MenACWY control vaccine. Receptor source: an adult who received the MenACWY meningococcal vaccine as a control. Both conserved end residues are part of each CDR3. D genes are given only for firm matches. Expanded clones get a size class; other rows say once, few or many, or leave the size out.

J gene,clone size,V gene,D gene,CDR3 protein,CDR3 DNA
TRBJ2-7,.,TRBV7-2,TRBD2,CASSPTRLAGGLYEQYF,TGTGCCAGCAGCCCTACTCGACTAGCGGGGGGGCTCTACGAGCAGTACTTC
TRBJ2-3,.,TRBV19,.,CASTAQGRRYTDTQYF,TGTGCCAGTACAGCCCAGGGGCGGAGGTACACAGATACGCAGTATTTT
TRBJ1-2,once,TRBV6-5,TRBD1,CASSQTGDYGYTF,TGTGCCAGCAGTCAGACAGGGGACTATGGCTACACCTTC
TRBJ2-3,.,TRBV7-8,TRBD2,CASRRGGQSTDTQYF,TGTGCCAGCAGGCGGGGGGGGCAGTCCACAGATACGCAGTATTTT
TRBJ1-2,.,TRBV3-1/TRBV3-2,TRBD1,CASSRPGQVYGYTF,TGTGCCAGCAGCCGTCCTGGACAGGTCTATGGCTACACCTTC
TRBJ1-2,.,TRBV3-1/TRBV3-2,.,CASSQGVGDYGYTF,TGTGCCAGCAGCCAGGGGGTGGGGGACTATGGCTACACCTTC
TRBJ1-1,.,TRBV7-3,.,CASSSAMNTEAFF,TGTGCCAGCAGCTCGGCTATGAACACTGAAGCTTTCTTT
TRBJ2-1,.,TRBV6-2/TRBV6-3,.,CASSYSLGGRLIDDEQFF,TGTGCCAGCAGTTACTCGTTGGGGGGCCGACTGATTGATGATGAGCAGTTCTTC
TRBJ2-1,.,TRBV30,.,CAWTGYGGNEQFF,TGTGCCTGGACAGGGTACGGGGGCAATGAGCAGTTCTTC
TRBJ1-4,.,TRBV2,.,CASSQQGLREKLFF,TGTGCCAGCAGTCAACAGGGCCTTCGTGAAAAACTGTTTTTT
TRBJ1-6,once,TRBV18,.,CASSLRGMKNSPLHF,TGTGCCAGCTCCCTCAGGGGCATGAAGAATTCACCCCTCCACTTT
TRBJ2-5,.,TRBV7-2,TRBD2,CASSLVSGRGAQETQYF,TGTGCCAGCAGCTTAGTTTCGGGGCGGGGGGCCCAAGAGACCCAGTACTTC
TRBJ1-4,once,TRBV7-2,.,CASSSTQGAEKLFF,TGTGCCAGCAGCTCCACCCAGGGAGCCGAAAAACTGTTTTTT
TRBJ2-7,.,TRBV29-1,.,CSVGRSSYEQYF,TGCAGCGTTGGGCGGTCCTCCTACGAGCAGTACTTC
TRBJ2-7,.,TRBV5-1,.,CASSPITGYEQYF,TGCGCCAGCAGCCCCATTACTGGCTACGAGCAGTACTTC
TRBJ1-1,.,TRBV19,TRBD1,CASSPGTGYTEAFF,TGTGCCAGTAGTCCCGGGACAGGGTACACTGAAGCTTTCTTT
TRBJ1-4,.,TRBV6-5,.,CASSSRGPNEKLFF,TGTGCCAGCAGTTCCAGGGGTCCTAATGAAAAACTGTTTTTT
TRBJ1-6,.,TRBV27,.,CASSGMGGFGSPLHF,TGTGCCAGCAGTGGAATGGGGGGTTTCGGGTCACCCCTCCACTTT
TRBJ2-3,.,TRBV19,TRBD2,CASSKTSGGGSTDTQYF,TGTGCCAGTAGTAAGACTAGCGGGGGGGGTTCCACAGATACGCAGTATTTT
TRBJ1-1,.,TRBV18,TRBD1,CASSLGTDLATEAFF,TGTGCCAGCTCACTCGGGACAGACCTCGCCACTGAAGCTTTCTTT
TRBJ1-2,.,TRBV7-2,.,CASSQPSPGYTF,TGTGCCAGCAGTCAACCGTCCCCCGGCTACACCTTC
TRBJ1-2,.,TRBV5-1,.,CASSSTSELNYGYTF,TGCGCCAGCAGCTCAACTTCGGAGCTGAACTATGGCTACACCTTC
TRBJ2-1,.,TRBV7-2,.,CASSAYNEQFF,TGTGCCAGCAGCGCCTACAATGAGCAGTTCTTC
TRBJ2-4,.,TRBV10-1,TRBD1,CASATGGLAKNIQYF,TGCGCCAGCGCGACAGGGGGGCTAGCCAAAAACATTCAGTACTTC
TRBJ1-6,.,TRBV21-1,.,CASSKVGPRLSSYNSPLHF,TGTGCCAGCAGCAAAGTGGGTCCTAGACTTAGCTCCTATAATTCACCCCTCCACTTT
TRBJ2-1,.,TRBV28,.,CASLSAGTSSYNEQFF,TGTGCCAGCCTCTCCGCGGGGACGAGCTCCTACAATGAGCAGTTCTTC
TRBJ2-1,.,TRBV30,.,CAWSQGSYNEQFF,TGTGCCTGGAGTCAGGGATCCTACAATGAGCAGTTCTTC
TRBJ1-2,.,TRBV6-5,TRBD1,CASSYAPQGQEYGYTF,TGTGCCAGCAGTTACGCACCGCAGGGACAGGAGTATGGCTACACCTTC
TRBJ2-1,.,TRBV2,.,CASGGPSSYNEQFF,TGTGCCAGCGGGGGACCTAGCTCCTACAATGAGCAGTTCTTC
TRBJ2-6,.,TRBV30,.,CARQGAVGANVLTF,TGTGCCCGGCAAGGCGCGGTCGGGGCCAACGTCCTGACTTTC
TRBJ1-1,.,TRBV10-2,.,CATSRDVGGTEAFF,TGCGCCACCTCCCGGGACGTAGGTGGCACTGAAGCTTTCTTT
TRBJ1-1,once,TRBV7-9,TRBD1,CASSLGTVSTTEAFF,TGTGCCAGCAGCCTGGGGACAGTTAGTACCACTGAAGCTTTCTTT
TRBJ2-7,.,TRBV5-1,.,CASSLGAGNSYEQYF,TGCGCCAGCAGCTTGGGGGCGGGCAACTCCTACGAGCAGTACTTC
TRBJ2-7,once,TRBV19,.,CASSRDRESKKQYF,TGTGCCAGTAGTAGGGACCGCGAGTCAAAAAAGCAGTACTTC
TRBJ1-5,.,TRBV7-2,.,CASSPYRVGQPQHF,TGTGCCAGCAGCCCATACAGGGTCGGACAGCCCCAGCATTTT
TRBJ2-1,once,TRBV6-5,TRBD1,CASSYSGTAYNEQFF,TGTGCCAGCAGTTACTCAGGGACAGCTTACAATGAGCAGTTCTTC
TRBJ1-2,.,TRBV2,.,CASSEAGSGYTF,TGTGCCAGCAGTGAGGCAGGGAGCGGCTACACCTTC
TRBJ1-1,.,TRBV5-1,.,CASSLGVTGSMNTEAFF,TGCGCCAGCAGCTTGGGGGTGACAGGCAGCATGAACACTGAAGCTTTCTTT
TRBJ1-1,.,TRBV27,.,CASSLSVETEAFF,TGTGCCAGCAGTTTATCTGTGGAGACTGAAGCTTTCTTT
TRBJ1-1,once,TRBV5-1,.,CASSPRSGGRTEAFF,TGCGCCAGCAGCCCCCGGTCTGGGGGGAGGACTGAAGCTTTCTTT
TRBJ2-2,.,TRBV24-1,.,CATSDWANTGELFF,TGTGCCACCAGTGATTGGGCGAACACCGGGGAGCTGTTTTTT
TRBJ1-6,.,TRBV3-1/TRBV3-2,.,CASSYPGSPLHF,TGTGCCAGCAGCTACCCTGGTTCACCCCTCCACTTT
TRBJ1-5,.,TRBV19,TRBD1,CASSVQGSQPQHF,TGTGCCAGTAGTGTACAGGGGTCTCAGCCCCAGCATTTT
TRBJ2-1,.,TRBV3-1/TRBV3-2,TRBD2,CASSRAGGISYNEQFF,TGTGCCAGCAGCCGAGCGGGGGGGATATCCTACAATGAGCAGTTCTTC
TRBJ1-1,.,TRBV5-8,.,CASSSRATEAFF,TGTGCCAGCAGCTCCAGGGCTACTGAAGCTTTCTTT
TRBJ2-4,.,TRBV6-4,.,CASSEQAGGIQYF,TGTGCCAGCAGTGAACAGGCTGGCGGCATTCAGTACTTC
TRBJ2-1,.,TRBV19,.,CASSPQRSSSRQFF,TGTGCCAGTAGTCCCCAGCGGAGCTCTAGTCGACAGTTCTTC
TRBJ2-2,.,TRBV18,TRBD1,CASSPRTGEAGELFF,TGTGCCAGCTCACCACGGACAGGGGAGGCCGGGGAGCTGTTTTTT
TRBJ1-2,.,TRBV24-1,TRBD1,CATSDSQGANYGYTF,TGTGCCACCAGTGATTCACAGGGGGCTAACTATGGCTACACCTTC
TRBJ2-5,.,TRBV7-9,.,CASSPGLQETQYF,TGTGCCAGCAGCCCAGGACTTCAAGAGACCCAGTACTTC
TRBJ1-5,.,TRBV19,.,CASTATGGRSNQPQHF,TGTGCCAGCACTGCCACGGGCGGCCGGAGCAATCAGCCCCAGCATTTT